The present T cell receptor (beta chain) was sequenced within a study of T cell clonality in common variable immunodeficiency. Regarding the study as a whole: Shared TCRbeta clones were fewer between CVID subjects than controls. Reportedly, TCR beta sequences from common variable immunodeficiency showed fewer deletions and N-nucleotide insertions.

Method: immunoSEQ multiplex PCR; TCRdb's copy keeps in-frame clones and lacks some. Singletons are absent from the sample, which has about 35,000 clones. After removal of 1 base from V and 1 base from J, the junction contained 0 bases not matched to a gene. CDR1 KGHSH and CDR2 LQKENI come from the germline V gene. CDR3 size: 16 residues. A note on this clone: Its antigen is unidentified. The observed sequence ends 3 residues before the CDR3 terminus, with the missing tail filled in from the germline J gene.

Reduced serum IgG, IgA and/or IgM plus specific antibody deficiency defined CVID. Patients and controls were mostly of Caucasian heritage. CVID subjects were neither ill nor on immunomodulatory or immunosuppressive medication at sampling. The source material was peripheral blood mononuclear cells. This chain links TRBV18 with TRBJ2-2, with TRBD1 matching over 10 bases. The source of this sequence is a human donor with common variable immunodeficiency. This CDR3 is CASSPRTGGNTGELFF. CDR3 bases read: TGTGCCAGCTCACCACGGACAGGGGGGAACACCGGGGAG.